This entry lists 29 T cell receptor beta chains sequenced from one sample in a study of post-analysis software for immune sequencing data. General study findings and limits: TRBV5-6, TRBV5-1 and TRBV20-1 belonged to a set of roughly 5 TRBV segments that were more frequent in patients than controls.

Antigens for these TCRs are unknown. Every TCR beta cDNA library bore unique molecular identifiers. MiXCR, run by TCRdb on the PCR reads, gives a single entry per CDR3 protein. The sample has approximately 440,000 distinct CDR3 sequences; under 55% are singletons. The source material was blood. The receptors come from a girl aged 5 to 17 with multiple sclerosis.

The rearrangement links TRBV11-1 to TRBJ2-1; 9 bases match TRBD2. Germline V CDR1 and CDR2: SGHAT, FQDESV (reference sequence). The length of the CDR3 is 16 residues. With V trimmed by 1 base and J by 6 bases, 7 bases remained unmatched. The CDR3 is CASSLVAGLARNEQFF. The CDR3, as DNA: TGTGCCAGCAGCTTAGTGGCGGGACTAGCCCGCAATGAGCAGTTCTTC. Drawing the rest from reference TRBV11-1 and TRBJ2-1, the complete variable domain is EAEVAQSPRYKITEKSQAVAFWCDPISGHATLYWYRQILGQGPELLVQFQDESVVDDSQLPKDRFSAERLKGVDSTLKIQPAELGDSAMYLCASSLVAGLARNEQFFGPGTRLTVL.

This rearrangement joins TRBV19 to TRBJ2-7; D remains unclear. V lost 3 bases, J lost 0 bases, and 12 bases lay in between. The length of the CDR3 is 15 residues. Looked up from germline, CDR1 is LNHDA and CDR2 is SQIVND (reference sequence). The CDR3 DNA reads as TGTGCCAGTAGTATGTCGGCGGCGAGCTCCTACGAGCAGTACTTC. Its protein product is CASSMSAASSYEQYF.

The rearrangement joins TRBV7-2 to TRBJ2-5, with TRBD2 identical over 10 bases. This CDR3 contains 13 residues. The germline V gene encodes CDR1 SGHTA and CDR2 FQGNSA. The J segment lost 5 bases and the V segment lost 10 bases, leaving 7 bases of the junction unmatched. The CDR3: CANTLAGRETQYF. The CDR3 coding sequence is TGTGCCAACACACTAGCGGGACGTGAGACCCAGTACTTC.

The chain links TRBV3-1 to TRBJ2-1; 7 bases align to TRBD2. CDR1 is LGHDT, CDR2 YNNKEL, per germline (reference sequence). V lost 0 bases and J lost 7; bases outside the gene matches: 6. This CDR3 contains 15 residues. The CDR3 sequence: CASSQDYSSGNEQFF. The CDR3, as DNA: TGTGCCAGCAGCCAAGATTACTCTAGCGGAAATGAGCAGTTCTTC.

The chain uses TRBV5-6 and TRBJ2-1, with D possibly TRBD2 on 6 matching bases. The CDR3 has 17 residues. Germline V gives CDR1 SGHDT, CDR2 YYEEEE. V was pared by 2 bases and J by 4 bases, with 19 bases between. CDR3 sequence: CASSFLANGAAYNEQFF. In DNA, the CDR3 is TGTGCCAGCAGCTTCCTAGCGAATGGCGCGGCTTACAATGAGCAGTTCTTC.

This chain uses TRBV7-9 with TRBJ2-1, with D unclear. Germline V gives CDR1 SEHNR, CDR2 FQNEAQ (reference sequence). Between the trimmed V and J ends, which lost 5 bases and 9 bases, there was a span of 14 bases. The CDR3 is 13 residues long. The CDR3 is CASSPTYGGEQFF. CDR3 coding DNA: TGTGCCAGCAGCCCCACCTACGGCGGTGAGCAGTTCTTC.

This sequence joins TRBV4-3 and TRBJ2-3, with a possible D match to TRBD2 (6 bases). V lost 0 bases and J lost 0, with 25 bases in between. The length of the CDR3 is 21 residues. CDR1 LGHNA and CDR2 YSLEER come from the germline V gene. As DNA, the CDR3 is TGCGCCAGCAGCCAAGAATCAGGGCGGCAATATAGCGGATACAGCACAGATACGCAGTATTTT. Translated: CASSQESGRQYSGYSTDTQYF.

The chain is built from TRBV6-1 and TRBJ1-1; unclear D gene. Per germline, CDR1 MNHNS and CDR2 SASEGT. The CDR3 runs to 15 residues. V lost 0 bases to trimming and J lost 3 bases, with 11 bases between them. CDR3 sequence (DNA): TGTGCCAGCAGTGAAGCCGAACGGTTGTACACTGAAGCTTTCTTT. It is translated as CASSEAERLYTEAFF.

This clonotype was counted many times. The V gene is TRBV28, the J gene TRBJ2-7; maybe TRBD1 (6 bases). Trimming took off 5 bases at V and 1 base at J, with 12 bases between the two ends. The CDR3 totals 14 residues. Germline V lookup: CDR1 MDHEN, CDR2 SYDVKM. CDR3 in amino acids: CASSRRTDSYEQYF. CDR3 coding DNA: TGTGCCAGCAGTCGGCGGACAGATTCCTACGAGCAGTACTTC.

The chain joins TRBV29-1 to TRBJ2-7; D tentatively reads TRBD1 or TRBD2 (5 bases each). The CDR3 spans 14 residues. V lost 6 bases, J lost 0 bases, and 15 bases lay in between. Germline V gene sequence: CDR1 SQVTM, CDR2 ANQGSEA. CDR3 protein: CSVGVGVTSYEQYF. In nucleotides, the CDR3 is TGCAGCGTAGGCGTGGGGGTCACCTCCTACGAGCAGTACTTC.

In its sample, this clonotype was seen a few times. V is TRBV20-1 and J is TRBJ1-2; a weak D match, TRBD1 (5 bases). V was pared by 5 bases and J by 6 bases, with 16 bases between. From germline, CDR1 is DFQATT and CDR2 SNEGSKA (reference sequence). The CDR3 consists of 13 residues. This CDR3 is CSARETWGHGYTF. CDR3 DNA sequence: TGCAGTGCTCGGGAGACATGGGGCCATGGCTACACCTTC.

This clonotype was detected only a few times. The chain uses TRBV7-2 and TRBJ2-1; TRBD2 aligns across 7 bases. Unmatched junction bases numbered 6, after V lost 3 bases and J lost 10 bases. The germline CDR1 and CDR2 sequences are SGHTA and FQGNSA. The CDR3 covers 13 residues. The CDR3 protein is CASSFPQGGEQFF. The CDR3 DNA reads TGTGCCAGCAGCTTCCCTCAGGGAGGGGAGCAGTTCTTC.

V and J are TRBV12-3 or TRBV12-4 and TRBJ1-2; the match to TRBD1 covers 7 bases. This CDR3 is 14 amino acids long. V shed 1 base, J shed 4 bases, and the junction held 3 bases outside the gene matches. DNA of the CDR3: TGTGCCAGCAGTTTAGGCGGGACAGTCTATGGCTACACCTTC. Residues: CASSLGGTVYGYTF.

The rearrangement joins TRBV20-1 to TRBJ2-3, with D possibly matching TRBD1 (5 bases). The CDR3 loop spans 15 amino acids. V shed 6 bases and J shed 0 bases, with 16 bases lying between them. The germline V gene has CDR1 DFQATT and CDR2 SNEGSKA (reference sequence). In DNA form, the CDR3 reads TGCAGTGCCCAGGGTCGACCTGTTAGCACAGATACGCAGTATTTT. Its translation: CSAQGRPVSTDTQYF.

This clonotype was observed a few times. The chain recombines TRBV7-2 with TRBJ2-5; a possible D gene is TRBD1 (5 bases). The CDR3 has 14 amino acids. V lost 1 base to trimming and J lost 2 bases, with 8 bases between them. CDR1 and CDR2 (germline): SGHTA, FQGNSA. This chain's CDR3 is CASSLETAQETQYF. In nucleotides, the CDR3 is TGTGCCAGCAGCTTAGAGACAGCGCAAGAGACCCAGTACTTC.

This clonotype was seen only a few times. The rearrangement joins TRBV20-1 to TRBJ2-7; D may be TRBD1 or TRBD2 (6 bases each). V was clipped by 5 bases and J by 3 bases, with 14 bases between them. This CDR3 has 13 amino acids. The germline V gene has CDR1 DFQATT and CDR2 SNEGSKA (reference sequence). The CDR3 loop reads CSAGGQGNYEQYF. CDR3 DNA: TGCAGTGCTGGAGGGCAGGGGAACTACGAGCAGTACTTC.

This clonotype has just a few counts. The chain combines TRBV4-2 with TRBJ2-7; 9 bases are shared with TRBD1. Germline values: CDR1 LGHNA, CDR2 YNFKEQ. The CDR3 runs to 16 residues. The V and J ends lost 0 bases and 5 bases, in that order; junction bases with no gene match: 8. The CDR3 sequence is CASSQEVGQGLNEQYF. The CDR3 DNA reads as TGTGCCAGCAGCCAAGAGGTGGGACAGGGATTGAACGAGCAGTACTTC.

A note on this clonotype: One end of the junction fails to match germline, which may point to a read error. The rearrangement joins TRBV7-7 to TRBJ2-7; D assignment may be TRBD1 or TRBD2 (7 bases each). Germline values: CDR1 SSHAT, CDR2 FNYEAQ (reference sequence). The CDR3 is made up of 17 amino acids. The CDR3 DNA sequence: TGTGCTAGCAGCTTAGCCGGGGGAGGGGGCGTCTCCTACGAGCAGTACTTC. This sequence encodes CASSLAGGGGVSYEQYF.

This clonotype was seen only a few times. This chain joins TRBV28 and TRBJ2-1; D unclear. The CDR3 totals 13 residues. Trimming removed 6 bases from V and 4 bases from J, with 10 bases in between. The V gene's germline CDR1 is MDHEN and CDR2 SYDVKM. CDR3 sequence reads: CASSTTNYNEQFF. The CDR3 coding sequence is TGTGCCAGCAGCACCACCAATTACAATGAGCAGTTCTTC.

The genes are TRBV27 and TRBJ2-7; TRBD1 agrees at 8 bases. With 5 bases clipped from V and 0 bases from J, the junction kept 6 bases outside the gene matches. This CDR3 has 15 residues. Germline values: CDR1 MNHEY, CDR2 SMNVEV (reference sequence). CDR3 residues: CASSRLGTGSYEQYF. The CDR3 DNA follows: TGTGCCAGCAGTCGGCTCGGGACAGGCTCCTACGAGCAGTACTTC.

The rearrangement links TRBV25-1 to TRBJ1-2; D gene ambiguous. The V gene lost 3 bases and the J gene lost 5 bases, with 10 bases spanning the gap. Germline V CDR1 and CDR2: MGHDK, SYGVNS. The CDR3 is made up of 13 amino acids. The CDR3 coding sequence is TGTGCCAGCAGTGATGTCGGGGAATATGGCTACACCTTC. This gives the protein CASSDVGEYGYTF.

The gene calls are TRBV28 and TRBJ2-7, with no clear D. The ends were cut back, 6 bases at V and 6 bases at J, with 12 bases in the middle. The CDR3 has 12 residues. Germline CDR1 MDHEN, CDR2 SYDVKM. Here the CDR3 reads CASSRGPAEQYF. The CDR3 nucleotides read TGTGCCAGCAGCCGCGGTCCAGCCGAGCAGTACTTC. Together with reference TRBV28 and TRBJ2-7, the CDR3 gives the full variable domain: DVKVTQSSRYLVKRTGEKVFLECVQDMDHENMFWYRQDPGLGLRLIYFSYDVKMKEKGDIPEGYSVSREKKERFSLILESASTNQTSMYLCASSRGPAEQYFGPGTRLTVT.

This chain connects TRBV20-1 to TRBJ2-7; tentative D call: TRBD2 (5 bases). With 3 bases removed from V and 7 bases from J, the gap between germline ends came to 25 bases. The CDR3 is 16 residues long. CDR1 DFQATT and CDR2 SNEGSKA come from the germline V gene (reference sequence). DNA for the CDR3: TGCAGTGCTAGTCTCCCTACGGCGGGCCCCCTGGGGGAGCAGTACTTC. Residues: CSASLPTAGPLGEQYF.

This clonotype appeared a few times. The chain couples TRBV9 to TRBJ2-6; D is unclear. V shed 3 bases and J shed 2 bases, with 6 bases lying between them. This CDR3 is built from 14 residues. The V gene's germline CDR1 is SGDLS and CDR2 YYNGEE. The CDR3 sequence is CASSAPTGANVLTF. CDR3 DNA: TGTGCCAGCAGCGCCCCGACTGGGGCCAACGTCCTGACTTTC.

CDR3 sequence: CSAAGGVQYF. DNA of the CDR3: TGCAGCGCTGCAGGGGGGGTGCAGTATTTT. The rearrangement uses TRBV29-1 and TRBJ2-3; D possibly uses TRBD1 or TRBD2 (7 bases each). V was cut by 7 bases and J by 11 bases, with 13 bases left in between. This CDR3 comprises 10 residues. Germline V gene lookup returns CDR1 SQVTM and CDR2 ANQGSEA.

This clonotype was picked up a small number of times. V and J are TRBV9 and TRBJ2-6; possible D gene TRBD1, 6 bases. The CDR3 contains 16 residues. The germline V and J ends were trimmed by 4 bases and 1 base, with 12 bases remaining between them. Germline CDR1 is SGDLS and CDR2 is YYNGEE. The CDR3 is CASSLKQGSGANVLTF. For the CDR3, the DNA is TGTGCCAGCAGCCTAAAACAGGGTTCTGGGGCCAACGTCCTGACTTTC. The variable domain in full, completed from reference TRBV9 and TRBJ2-6, reads DSGVTQTPKHLITATGQRVTLRCSPRSGDLSVYWYQQSLDQGLQFLIQYYNGEERAKGNILERFSAQQFPDLHSELNLSSLELGDSALYFCASSLKQGSGANVLTFGAGSRLTVL.

This clonotype was seen a few times. This rearrangement joins TRBV28 to TRBJ1-5; 7 nucleotides match TRBD1. The CDR3 length is 14 residues. V gave up 3 bases and J gave up 7 bases; unmatched junction bases: 6. Per germline, CDR1 MDHEN and CDR2 SYDVKM. The CDR3 spells CASSLTGSGQPQHF. CDR3 DNA: TGTGCCAGCAGTTTGACAGGGTCTGGGCAGCCCCAGCATTTT.

A remark on this clonotype: A clone one base away is much larger, so this may be a read error. The CDR3 loop is CASSSGPDNEQYF. In DNA, the CDR3 is TGTGCCAGCAGTTCCGGACCAGACAATGAGCAGTACTTC. V and J are TRBV6-6 and TRBJ2-1; D is undetermined. The tail of the sequence fits TRBJ2-7 better, so the J call may be wrong. Germline assignment: CDR1 MNHNY and CDR2 SVGAGI (reference sequence). CDR3 length: 13 amino acids.

This chain links TRBV11-2 with TRBJ2-7; D might be TRBD1 or TRBD2, each matching 5 bases. The CDR3 runs to 15 residues. CDR1 is SGHAT, CDR2 FQNNGV, per germline. With 1 base removed from V and 1 base from J, the gap between germline ends came to 11 bases. CDR3 bases: TGTGCCAGCAGCTTAGTCGGGACGGGTTCCTACGAGCAGTACTTC. This codes for CASSLVGTGSYEQYF. Full variable domain (missing parts from reference TRBV11-2 and TRBJ2-7): EAGVAQSPRYKIIEKRQSVAFWCNPISGHATLYWYQQILGQGPKLLIQFQNNGVVDDSQLPKDRFSAERLKGVDSTLKIQPAKLEDSAVYLCASSLVGTGSYEQYFGPGTRLTVT.